This T cell receptor beta chain stems from a study of blood T cell repertoires in COVID-19. Study-level background: The United States, Italy and Spain supplied acute and convalescent COVID-19 samples. From T cells, B-cell-depleted T cells, or PBMCs came the material, which was cDNA or gDNA.

Methods used by the authors: Nucleated cell counts were estimated from reference gene primer amplification. Assay: immunoSEQ multiplex PCR; the TCRdb copy retains only in-frame clones and omits some. From that table come the V and J calls and clone size; the DNA was used to work out D and trimming. Here the sample spans approximately 50,000 clones, approximately 88% being singletons. Trimming shortened V by 4 bases and J by 0 bases, and 25 bases separated the two germline ends. From germline, CDR1 is MGHRA and CDR2 YSYEKL. There are 20 residues in the CDR3. Sample: peripheral blood. This clonotype originated in a human donor in a cohort sampled during active COVID-19. V is TRBV4-1 and J is TRBJ2-1; weak D call: TRBD2 (6 bases). CDR3 DNA sequence: TGCGCCAGCAGCCCCAGCCAAGCGGGTGTAGCCCGAAGCTCCTACAATGAGCAGTTCTTC. It encodes CASSPSQAGVARSSYNEQFF.